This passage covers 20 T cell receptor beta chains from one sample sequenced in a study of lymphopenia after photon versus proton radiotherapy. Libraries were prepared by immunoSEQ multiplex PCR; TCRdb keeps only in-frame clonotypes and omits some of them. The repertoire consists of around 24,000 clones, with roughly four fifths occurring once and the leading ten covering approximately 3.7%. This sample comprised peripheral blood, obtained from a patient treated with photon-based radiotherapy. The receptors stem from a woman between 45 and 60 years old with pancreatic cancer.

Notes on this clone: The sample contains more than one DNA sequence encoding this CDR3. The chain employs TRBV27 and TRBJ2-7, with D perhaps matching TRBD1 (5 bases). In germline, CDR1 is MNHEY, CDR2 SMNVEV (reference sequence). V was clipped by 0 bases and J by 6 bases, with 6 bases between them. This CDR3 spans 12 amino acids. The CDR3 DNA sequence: TGTGCCAGCAGTTTATCTCAGGGCGAGCAGTACTTC. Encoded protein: CASSLSQGEQYF.

This CDR3 is CASDRGSGNTIYF. CDR3 coding DNA: TGTGCCAGCGACAGGGGTTCTGGAAACACCATATATTTT. V usage is TRBV6-1 and J usage is TRBJ1-3, with TRBD1 identical over 8 bases. The trim removed 8 bases at V and 1 base at J, leaving 1 base unmatched. The CDR3 loop spans 13 amino acids. The germline gives CDR1 MNHNS, CDR2 SASEGT.

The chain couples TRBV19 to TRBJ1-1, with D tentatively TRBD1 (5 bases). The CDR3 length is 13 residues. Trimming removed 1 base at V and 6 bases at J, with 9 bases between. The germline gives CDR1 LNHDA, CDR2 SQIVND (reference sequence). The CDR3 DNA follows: TGTGCCAGTAGTATAGGCACAGGTTCTGAAGCTTTCTTT. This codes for CASSIGTGSEAFF.

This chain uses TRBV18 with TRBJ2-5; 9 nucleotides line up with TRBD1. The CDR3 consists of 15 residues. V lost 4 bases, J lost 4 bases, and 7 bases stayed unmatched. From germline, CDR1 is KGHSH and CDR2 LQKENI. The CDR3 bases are TGTGCCAGCTCACTAGACACAGGGGGCGCAGAGACCCAGTACTTC. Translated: CASSLDTGGAETQYF. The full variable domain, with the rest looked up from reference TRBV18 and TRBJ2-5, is NAGVMQNPRHLVRRRGQEARLRCSPMKGHSHVYWYRQLPEEGLKFMVYLQKENIIDESGMPKERFSAEFPKEGPSILRIQQVVRGDSAAYFCASSLDTGGAETQYFGPGTRLLVL.

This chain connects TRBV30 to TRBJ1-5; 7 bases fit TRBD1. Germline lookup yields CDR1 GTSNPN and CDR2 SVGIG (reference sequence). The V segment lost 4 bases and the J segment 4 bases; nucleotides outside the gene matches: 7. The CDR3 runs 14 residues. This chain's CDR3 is CAWTPGRGNQPQHF. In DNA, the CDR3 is TGTGCCTGGACCCCCGGCAGGGGGAATCAGCCCCAGCATTTT.

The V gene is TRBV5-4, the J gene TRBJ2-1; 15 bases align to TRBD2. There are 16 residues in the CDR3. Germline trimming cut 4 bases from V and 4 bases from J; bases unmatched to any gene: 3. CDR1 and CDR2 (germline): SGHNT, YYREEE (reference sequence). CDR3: CASSPGTSGRYNEQFF. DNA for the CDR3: TGTGCCAGCAGCCCGGGGACTAGCGGGAGGTACAATGAGCAGTTCTTC.

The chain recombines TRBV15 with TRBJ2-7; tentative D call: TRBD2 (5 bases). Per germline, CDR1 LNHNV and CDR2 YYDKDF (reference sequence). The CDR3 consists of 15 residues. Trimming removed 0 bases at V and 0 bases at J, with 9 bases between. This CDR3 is CATSRDKAGSYEQYF. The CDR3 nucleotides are TGTGCCACCAGCAGAGATAAGGCGGGCTCCTACGAGCAGTACTTC.

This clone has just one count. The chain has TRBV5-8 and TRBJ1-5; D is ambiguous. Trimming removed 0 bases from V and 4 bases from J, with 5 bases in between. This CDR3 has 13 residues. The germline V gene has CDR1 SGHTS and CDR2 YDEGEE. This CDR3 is CASSLGPNQPQHF. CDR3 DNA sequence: TGTGCCAGCAGCTTGGGCCCGAATCAGCCCCAGCATTTT.

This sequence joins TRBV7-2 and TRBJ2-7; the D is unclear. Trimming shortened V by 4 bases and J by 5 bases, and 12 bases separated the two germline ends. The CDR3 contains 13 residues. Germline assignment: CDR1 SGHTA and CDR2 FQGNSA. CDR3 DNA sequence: TGTGCCAGCAGCTCCGGAACGTACCACGAGCAGTACTTC. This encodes CASSSGTYHEQYF. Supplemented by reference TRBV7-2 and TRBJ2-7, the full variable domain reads GAGVSQSPSNKVTEKGKDVELRCDPISGHTALYWYRQSLGQGLEFLIYFQGNSAPDKSGLPSDRFSAERTGGSVSTLTIQRTQQEDSAVYLCASSSGTYHEQYFGPGTRLTVT.

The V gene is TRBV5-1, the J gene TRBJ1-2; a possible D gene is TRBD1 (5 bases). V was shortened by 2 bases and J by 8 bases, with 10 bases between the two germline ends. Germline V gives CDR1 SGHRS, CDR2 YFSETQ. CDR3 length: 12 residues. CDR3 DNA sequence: TGCGCCAGCAGCTTTGATGGGGACGGCTACACCTTC. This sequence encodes CASSFDGDGYTF.

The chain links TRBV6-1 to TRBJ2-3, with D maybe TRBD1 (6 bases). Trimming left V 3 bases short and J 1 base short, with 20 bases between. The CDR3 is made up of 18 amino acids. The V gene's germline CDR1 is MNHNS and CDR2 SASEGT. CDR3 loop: CASSDNIGGPTGTDTQYF. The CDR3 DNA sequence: TGTGCCAGCAGTGATAACATTGGGGGCCCAACTGGCACAGATACGCAGTATTTT.

CDR3 DNA sequence: TGTGCCAGCAGATCTAGGACAGGGATGAACACTGAAGCTTTCTTT. It specifies CASRSRTGMNTEAFF. The V call is TRBV6-1, the J call TRBJ1-1; TRBD1 matches at 8 bases. V lost 6 bases to trimming and J lost 0 bases; unmatched junction nucleotides: 6. From germline, CDR1 is MNHNS and CDR2 SASEGT. CDR3 length: 15 residues.

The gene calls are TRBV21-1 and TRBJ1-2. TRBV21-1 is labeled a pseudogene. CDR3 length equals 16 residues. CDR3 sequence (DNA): TGTGCCAGCAGCAACGGCTTCCATGGAGCTAACTATGGCTACACCTTC. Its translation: CASSNGFHGANYGYTF.

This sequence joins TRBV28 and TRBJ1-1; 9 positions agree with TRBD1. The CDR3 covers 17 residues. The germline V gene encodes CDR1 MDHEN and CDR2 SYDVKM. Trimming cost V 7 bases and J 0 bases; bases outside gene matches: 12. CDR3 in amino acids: CASTSAGTGRLNTEAFF. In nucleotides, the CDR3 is TGTGCCAGCACATCAGCCGGGACAGGGCGGCTGAACACTGAAGCTTTCTTT.

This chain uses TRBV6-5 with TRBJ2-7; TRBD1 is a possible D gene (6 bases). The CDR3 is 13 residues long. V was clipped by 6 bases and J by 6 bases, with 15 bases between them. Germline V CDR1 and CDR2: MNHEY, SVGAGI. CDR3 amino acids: CASRETGNREQYF. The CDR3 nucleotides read TGTGCCAGCAGAGAGACAGGTAATCGCGAGCAGTACTTC.

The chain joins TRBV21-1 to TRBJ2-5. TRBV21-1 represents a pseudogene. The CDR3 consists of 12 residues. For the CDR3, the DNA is TGTGCCAGCAGCTTGGGGAAAGAGACCCAGTACTTC. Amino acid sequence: CASSLGKETQYF.

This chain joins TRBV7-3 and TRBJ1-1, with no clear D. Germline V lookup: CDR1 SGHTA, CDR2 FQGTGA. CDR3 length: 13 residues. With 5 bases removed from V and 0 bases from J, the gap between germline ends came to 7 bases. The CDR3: CASSIDVNTEAFF. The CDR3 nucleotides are TGTGCCAGCAGCATAGATGTGAACACTGAAGCTTTCTTT. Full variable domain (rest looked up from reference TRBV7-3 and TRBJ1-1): GAGVSQTPSNKVTEKGKYVELRCDPISGHTALYWYRQSLGQGPEFLIYFQGTGAADDSGLPNDRFFAVRPEGSVSTLKIQRTERGDSAVYLCASSIDVNTEAFFGQGTRLTVV.

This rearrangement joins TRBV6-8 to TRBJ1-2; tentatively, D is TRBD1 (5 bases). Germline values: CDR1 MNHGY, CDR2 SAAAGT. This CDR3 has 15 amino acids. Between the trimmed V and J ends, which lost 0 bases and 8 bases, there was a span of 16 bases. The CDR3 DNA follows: TGTGCCAGCAGTTACTCATCAGGGCCCACTCGGGGCTACACCTTC. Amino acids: CASSYSSGPTRGYTF.

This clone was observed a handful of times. CDR3 sequence (DNA): TGCGCTATCCGACTAGCGGGAGGAGATACGCAGTATTTT. It specifies CAIRLAGGDTQYF. V gene TRBV10-2 combines with J gene TRBJ2-3; 13 bases are shared with TRBD2. The CDR3 runs to 13 residues. Germline CDR1 WSHSY, CDR2 SAAADI.

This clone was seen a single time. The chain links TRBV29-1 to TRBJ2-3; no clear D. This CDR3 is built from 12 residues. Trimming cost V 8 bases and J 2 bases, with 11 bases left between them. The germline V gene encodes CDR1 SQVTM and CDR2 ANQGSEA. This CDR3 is CSPRTHTDTQYF. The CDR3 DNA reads TGCAGCCCGAGGACCCACACAGATACGCAGTATTTT.